These 7 T cell receptor beta chains came from one sample sequenced in a study of radiation and T cells in renal cell carcinoma. TCRdb keeps only in-frame clones here, not all; method: immunoSEQ multiplex PCR. The sample yields roughly 78,000 clones, roughly 82% seen once. Time point reported: blood 2 weeks post-SBRT. Treatment denoted: 15 Gy SBRT to primary tumor, nephrectomy 4 weeks later. The specimen was blood, collected from a patient whose treatment included radiotherapy and nephrectomy. The receptors here all came from a man in his 60s with renal cell carcinoma.

V gene TRBV28 combines with J gene TRBJ1-2; 7 nucleotides match TRBD1. Per the germline V gene, CDR1 is MDHEN and CDR2 is SYDVKM. After removal of 10 bases from V and 5 bases from J, the junction contained 7 bases not matched to a gene. The CDR3 has 12 amino acids. CDR3 sequence reads: CATQETGYGYTF. The CDR3 DNA reads TGTGCCACCCAAGAGACAGGGTATGGCTACACCTTC.

CDR3 nucleotides: TGTGCCAGCAGTTATCTGGACACCTCCTACAATGAGCAGTTCTTC. Protein product: CASSYLDTSYNEQFF. This chain uses TRBV6-5 with TRBJ2-1, with a weak D call TRBD1 (5 bases). V gave up 3 bases and J gave up 0 bases, with 9 bases separating them. Germline V gene lookup returns CDR1 MNHEY and CDR2 SVGAGI. CDR3 length: 15 residues.

V gene TRBV28 combines with J gene TRBJ1-1; weak D call: TRBD1 (6 bases). Germline CDR1 is MDHEN and CDR2 is SYDVKM. CDR3 size: 14 residues. Deletions cut 2 bases from V and 3 bases from J, with 10 bases between. In DNA, the CDR3 is TGTGCCAGCAGTTTAACAGGGAGGTACACTGAAGCTTTCTTT. Amino acid sequence: CASSLTGRYTEAFF.

This chain joins TRBV9 and TRBJ2-4; D may be TRBD1 (5 bases). The CDR3 is made up of 13 amino acids. V was trimmed by 0 bases and J by 9 bases, leaving 10 bases between them. The germline CDR1 and CDR2 sequences are SGDLS and YYNGEE. CDR3 sequence (DNA): TGTGCCAGCAGCGTAGGGGGCGCTGCCATTCAGTACTTC. This encodes CASSVGGAAIQYF.

In its sample, this clone was seen once. The chain has TRBV7-2 and TRBJ2-5; unclear D gene. The CDR3 is 16 amino acids. Germline CDR1 reads SGHTA; CDR2 reads FQGNSA. V lost 7 bases, J lost 7 bases, and 25 bases lay in between. CDR3 sequence reads: CASMEIRASRRGTQYF. Here the CDR3 DNA reads TGTGCCAGCATGGAGATTAGGGCTAGTCGGAGAGGGACCCAGTACTTC.

The V call is TRBV19, the J call TRBJ1-1; D uncertain. V was shortened by 7 bases and J by 7 bases, with 19 bases between the two germline ends. CDR3 length: 14 amino acids. Germline-derived CDR1 and CDR2 are LNHDA and SQIVND (reference sequence). The CDR3 DNA sequence: TGTGCCAGTACCCGGGGAGGCGCCTCCGGTGAAGCTTTCTTT. This gives the protein CASTRGGASGEAFF.

This rearrangement joins TRBV9 to TRBJ2-3; either TRBD1 or TRBD2 may supply D (5 bases each). In germline, CDR1 is SGDLS, CDR2 YYNGEE. V lost 0 bases and J 0 bases, leaving 17 bases between the germline ends. The CDR3 has 18 amino acids. CDR3 coding DNA: TGTGCCAGCAGCGTAGGAGGGGTCTTTTTGACTAGCACAGATACGCAGTATTTT. Encoded protein: CASSVGGVFLTSTDTQYF.